This T cell receptor (beta chain) was found in a study of neurological immune-mediated disorders. This clonotype is labeled as medium-sized (0.01 to 0.1%). No antigen is known for it. Broader study findings: The expanded clones of different subjects shared no CDR3 amino acid sequences (suggesting private repertoires in all groups). In HTLV-1-associated myelopathy, TCR clonal expansion was greatest, whereas multiple sclerosis had the least, falling below healthy controls.

Germline lookup yields CDR1 DFQATT and CDR2 SNEGSKA (reference sequence). This CDR3 has 16 amino acids. Trimming pared 4 bases from V and 1 base from J, leaving 16 bases between. 5'RACE employing 10-nucleotide random UMIs yielded the cDNA. TCRdb independently ran MiXCR on the 5' RACE reads; one entry per CDR3 protein. The data contain around 18,000 distinct CDR3 sequences, about 20% of them singletons. The chain employs TRBV20-1 and TRBJ2-2; either TRBD1 or TRBD2 may fit D (5 bases each). Sample: PBMCs. The clonotype was recovered from a man between 45 and 60 years old in good health. The chain's CDR3 is CSATNGAVMNTGELFF. The CDR3 DNA reads as TGCAGTGCTACAAACGGGGCGGTTATGAACACCGGGGAGCTGTTTTTT.